The 4 T cell receptor beta chains in this list originate from one sample, sequenced in a study of cytomegalovirus exposure and HLA in healthy donors. The PCR contained 60 Vbeta and 13 Jbeta primers. Libraries were prepared by immunoSEQ multiplex PCR; TCRdb keeps only in-frame clonotypes and omits some of them. Here the sample spans about 170,000 clones, 77% being singletons. The sample comprised PBMCs. The receptors come from a woman aged 25 to 39 in good health and CMV-seropositive.

V usage is TRBV28 and J usage is TRBJ2-7; D is perhaps TRBD2 (6 bases). The CDR3 has 15 residues. Germline CDR1 reads MDHEN; CDR2 reads SYDVKM. V gave up 3 bases and J gave up 4 bases, with 16 bases separating them. DNA of the CDR3: TGTGCCAGCAGTTTGGGCGGGGACGTTTTATACGAGCAGTACTTC. This gives the protein CASSLGGDVLYEQYF.

The chain links TRBV11-3 to TRBJ1-3, with a possible D match to TRBD1 (5 bases). V lost 5 bases and J 2 bases, leaving 10 bases between the germline ends. The germline gives CDR1 SGHNT, CDR2 YENEEA. The CDR3 spans 14 residues. CDR3 sequence reads: CASSRPGAGNTIYF. CDR3 DNA sequence: TGTGCCAGCAGCCGCCCGGGGGCTGGAAACACCATATATTTT.

This chain links TRBV7-8 with TRBJ1-5; D remains unclear. Germline V lookup: CDR1 SGHVS, CDR2 FQNEAQ. The V and J ends lost 5 bases and 4 bases respectively, with 9 bases between them. The length of the CDR3 is 13 residues. The chain's CDR3 is CASSPRENQPQHF. Written as DNA, the CDR3 is TGTGCCAGCAGCCCAAGGGAGAATCAGCCCCAGCATTTT.

This clone was counted only a few times. The rearrangement uses TRBV11-3 and TRBJ2-3; maybe TRBD2 (5 bases). The V gene's germline CDR1 is SGHNT and CDR2 YENEEA. The CDR3 sequence is 13 residues long. V was shortened by 3 bases and J by 4 bases, with 8 bases between the two germline ends. CDR3 sequence (DNA): TGTGCCAGCAGCTTTTATAGCGCAGATACGCAGTATTTT. This sequence encodes CASSFYSADTQYF. The whole variable domain, filled in from reference TRBV11-3 and TRBJ2-3, reads EAGVVQSPRYKIIEKKQPVAFWCNPISGHNTLYWYLQNLGQGPELLIRYENEEAVDDSQLPKDRFSAERLKGVDSTLKIQPAELGDSAVYLCASSFYSADTQYFGPGTRLTVL.